This T cell receptor (beta chain) appears in the sequencing data of a study of T cell changes during pregnancy in multiple sclerosis. The CDR3 totals 13 residues. Germline loops: CDR1 MNHEY, CDR2 SMNVEV (reference sequence). V was trimmed by 5 bases and J by 0 bases, leaving 8 bases between them. Assay: immunoSEQ multiplex PCR; the TCRdb copy retains only in-frame clones and omits some. The table lists over 65,000 clones, approximately 89% of them singletons. The sample consisted of peripheral blood, taken in the first trimester of pregnancy. The TCR comes from a female donor with multiple sclerosis, enrolled in a pregnancy study. This chain joins TRBV27 and TRBJ2-7; tentatively, D is TRBD1 (5 bases). CDR3 sequence: CASSPTASYEQYF. CDR3 coding DNA: TGTGCCAGCAGTCCGACAGCCTCCTACGAGCAGTACTTC.